The clone carrying this TCR beta chain was observed a handful of times. Antigen specificity is unknown. These data belong to a study of blood T cells in healthy people across ages. Study outcomes and limitations: Both higher diversity and more naive CD4+ cells marked long-lived donors when set against aged donors.

PCR was performed a second time for roughly 7 to 12 cycles using a sample-barcoded 5' primer and a J-beta primer mix. Each sample yielded at least 2.5 million CDR3-containing paired-end reads. TCRdb re-called the 5' RACE reads through MiXCR, storing one row per CDR3 protein. The top ten clones hold roughly 8.2% of a sample with 1.2 million to 1.5 million distinct CDR3 sequences, approximately 38% of them seen once. The sample consisted of blood. The TCR sequence derives from a young woman in good health.

The CDR3 region has the DNA TGTGCCAGCAGGCCCCCGCCTAGGGACCCAACCTACAATGAGCAGTTCTTC. Translating gives CASRPPPRDPTYNEQFF. This chain links TRBV11-2 with TRBJ2-1, with D perhaps TRBD1 or TRBD2 (5 bases each). Germline V CDR1 and CDR2: SGHAT, FQNNGV. The CDR3 covers 17 residues. Deletions cut 6 bases from V and 2 bases from J, with 20 bases between.